What follows are 20 T cell receptor beta chains derived from one specimen sequenced in a study of CD4+ T cells in melanoma. The repertoire was sequenced with immunoSEQ multiplex PCR; TCRdb's copy has only in-frame clones and lacks some. Counted here are approximately 16,000 clones, roughly 84% occurring once; the ten biggest clones make up about 6%. Sequenced sample: cells from a culture (not recorded whether cultured in vitro). The receptors here all came from a human donor with melanoma.

The rearrangement joins TRBV6-1 to TRBJ2-3, with 11 positions matching TRBD2. The V gene end was trimmed by 8 bases and the J gene end by 4 bases; junction bases not matched to a gene: 5. CDR1 is MNHNS and CDR2 is SASEGT in the germline V gene. This CDR3 is built from 14 residues. CDR3 in amino acids: CASALSGGADTQYF. The CDR3 coding sequence is TGTGCCAGCGCCCTTAGCGGGGGGGCAGATACGCAGTATTTT.

CDR3 nucleotides: TGCGCCAGCAGCTTGGAGGGGGGAACAGCCTATGGCTACACCTTC. This sequence encodes CASSLEGGTAYGYTF. V usage is TRBV5-1 and J usage is TRBJ1-2; D may be TRBD1 (6 bases). The CDR3 consists of 15 residues. CDR1 and CDR2 from the germline V gene are SGHRS and YFSETQ. Trimming removed 0 bases at V and 4 bases at J, with 13 bases between.

Comments on this clone: Compared with germline, one end of the junction differs, possibly owing to a read error. The chain joins TRBV11-1 to TRBJ1-2, with D tentatively TRBD1 (5 bases). The CDR3 has 14 residues. Germline V gene data show CDR1 as SGHAT and CDR2 as FQDESV (reference sequence). In DNA, the CDR3 is TGTGCCAGCAGCGTAGCGGGGACTGCGGGCGGCTACACCTTC. Its protein is CASSVAGTAGGYTF.

The chain joins TRBV7-9 to TRBJ1-2, with D uncertain. Deletions cut 10 bases from V and 7 bases from J, with 22 bases between. Per the germline V gene, CDR1 is SEHNR and CDR2 is FQNEAQ (reference sequence). CDR3 length: 14 amino acids. CDR3 sequence: CATGQYSKVGGYTF. The CDR3 DNA is TGTGCCACCGGCCAGTATAGCAAAGTAGGTGGCTACACCTTC.

This chain uses TRBV5-4 with TRBJ1-3, with D tentatively TRBD1 (6 bases). Per the germline V gene, CDR1 is SGHNT and CDR2 is YYREEE (reference sequence). V lost 5 bases and J 0 bases, leaving 12 bases between the germline ends. The CDR3 extends over 15 amino acids. CDR3 loop: CASSSGTTSGNTIYF. The CDR3 DNA follows: TGTGCCAGCAGTTCCGGGACAACCTCTGGAAACACCATATATTTT.

The V and J genes are TRBV6-5 and TRBJ2-5; 9 bases agree with TRBD2. The CDR3 contains 15 residues. V was pared by 2 bases and J by 5 bases, with 6 bases of the junction left unmatched. Germline V CDR1 and CDR2: MNHEY, SVGAGI. CDR3 residues: CASSYMAGGPETQYF. The CDR3 nucleotides are TGTGCCAGCAGTTACATGGCGGGGGGGCCTGAGACCCAGTACTTC.

The rearrangement links TRBV7-9 to TRBJ1-1; D not resolved. The CDR3 contains 11 residues. V gave up 7 bases and J gave up 4 bases, with 7 bases separating them. Germline-derived CDR1 and CDR2 are SEHNR and FQNEAQ (reference sequence). CDR3 DNA: TGTGCCAGCATCCTGGGCACTGAAGCTTTCTTT. Protein: CASILGTEAFF.

The chain recombines TRBV19 with TRBJ1-2; D gene ambiguous. Germline V CDR1 and CDR2: LNHDA, SQIVND (reference sequence). V was shortened by 6 bases and J by 3 bases, with 5 bases between the two germline ends. The CDR3 spans 11 residues. CDR3 in amino acids: CASRVDYGYTF. CDR3 coding DNA: TGTGCCAGTAGGGTGGACTATGGCTACACCTTC.

The rearrangement joins TRBV7-9 to TRBJ1-1, with no clear D. The CDR3 runs to 13 residues. CDR1 is SEHNR, CDR2 FQNEAQ, per germline (reference sequence). The V and J ends lost 1 base and 1 base respectively, with 4 bases between them. In DNA form, the CDR3 reads TGTGCCAGCAGCTTAGGTAGGAACACTGAAGCTTTCTTT. Encoded protein: CASSLGRNTEAFF.

Details on this clone: Germline and junction disagree at one end, which may indicate a read error. The chain carries TRBV5-4 and TRBJ2-4, with TRBD1 matching over 10 bases. The CDR3 contains 12 residues. Germline loops: CDR1 SGHNT, CDR2 YYREEE (reference sequence). CDR3 coding DNA: TGTGCCAGCAGCCGGACCGGGACAGGGGTCCTTTTC. Amino acid sequence: CASSRTGTGVLF.

The DNA for the CDR3 is TGTGCCAGCAGCTTGGTACCAGGGGACCCCTCACCCCTCCACTTT. This sequence encodes CASSLVPGDPSPLHF. The chain links TRBV5-6 to TRBJ1-6; weak D call: TRBD1 (6 bases). The CDR3 loop spans 15 amino acids. Germline CDR1 is SGHDT and CDR2 is YYEEEE. Between the trimmed V and J ends, which lost 0 bases and 10 bases, there was a span of 14 bases.

The gene calls are TRBV7-9 and TRBJ2-7; D gene uncertain. The V gene lost 1 base and the J gene lost 1 base, with 17 bases spanning the gap. CDR3 length: 17 residues. Germline V gene lookup returns CDR1 SEHNR and CDR2 FQNEAQ (reference sequence). The CDR3 DNA sequence: TGTGCCAGCAGCTTAGGCCTTGTAGGGCGTGATTCCTACGAGCAGTACTTC. As protein: CASSLGLVGRDSYEQYF.

Here the CDR3 reads CASSKSGTGDVAFF. CDR3 DNA: TGTGCCAGCAGCAAATCCGGGACAGGGGATGTTGCTTTCTTT. The chain employs TRBV2 and TRBJ1-1; 10 bases are a match to TRBD1. CDR1 is SNHLY, CDR2 FYNNEI, per germline. This CDR3 region has 14 residues. V dropped 6 bases and J dropped 11; count of bases not matched to a gene: 12. The complete variable domain, with remaining parts taken from reference TRBV2 and TRBJ1-1, reads EPEVTQTPSHQVTQMGQEVILRCVPISNHLYFYWYRQILGQKVEFLVSFYNNEISEKSEIFDDQFSVERPDGSNFTLKIRSTKLEDSAMYFCASSKSGTGDVAFFGQGTRLTVV.

The chain employs TRBV4-1 and TRBJ1-1; D possibly corresponds to TRBD1 (6 bases). This CDR3 contains 13 residues. CDR1 is MGHRA and CDR2 is YSYEKL in the germline V gene. V gave up 1 base and J gave up 5 bases, with 8 bases separating them. CDR3: CASSQGTVTEAFF. For the CDR3, the DNA is TGCGCCAGCAGCCAAGGGACAGTGACTGAAGCTTTCTTT.

This chain uses TRBV7-8 with TRBJ1-2; 7 bases are shared with TRBD1. The length of the CDR3 is 14 residues. V trimming: 5 bases; J trimming: 4 bases; junction bases outside the gene matches: 7. The germline V gene encodes CDR1 SGHVS and CDR2 FQNEAQ. Written as DNA, the CDR3 is TGTGCCAGCAGCGAAACCGGGACAGTCTATGGCTACACCTTC. It encodes CASSETGTVYGYTF.

This clone was seen a single time. This sequence joins TRBV5-3 and TRBJ2-5; D is possibly TRBD1 or TRBD2 (5 bases each). TRBV5-3 is an ORF, with its function uncertain. The CDR3 sequence is 19 residues long. V was pared by 4 bases and J by 2 bases, with 27 bases between. CDR3 coding DNA: TGTGCCAGAAGCCAATTACTAGGGACCCAGCCGTGGAGACAAGAGACCCAGTACTTC. Amino acids: CARSQLLGTQPWRQETQYF.

The chain employs TRBV30 and TRBJ1-1, with D possibly matching TRBD1 (5 bases). The CDR3 is 14 residues long. Trimming took 1 base from V and 0 from J, leaving 9 bases between them. In germline, CDR1 is GTSNPN, CDR2 SVGIG (reference sequence). The CDR3 loop reads CAWSEGMMNTEAFF. The CDR3 DNA reads as TGTGCCTGGAGTGAGGGGATGATGAACACTGAAGCTTTCTTT. The variable domain in full, with the rest retrieved from reference TRBV30 and TRBJ1-1, is SQTIHQWPATLVQPVGSPLSLECTVEGTSNPNLYWYRQAAGRGLQLLFYSVGIGQISSEVPQNLSASRPQDRQFILSSKKLLLSDSGFYLCAWSEGMMNTEAFFGQGTRLTVV.

This sequence joins TRBV10-1 and TRBJ1-1; TRBD1 matches at 8 bases. CDR3 length: 13 residues. V dropped 2 bases and J dropped 5; count of bases not matched to a gene: 1. Per the germline V gene, CDR1 is WNHNN and CDR2 is SYGVQD (reference sequence). Written as DNA, the CDR3 is TGCGCCAGCAGTGAGAACAGGGGGACTGAAGCTTTCTTT. Its protein product is CASSENRGTEAFF.

The rearrangement links TRBV2 to TRBJ2-7; D is undetermined. Trimming removed 6 bases at V and 5 bases at J, with 11 bases between. CDR1 SNHLY and CDR2 FYNNEI come from the germline V gene. The CDR3 loop spans 12 amino acids. The CDR3 is CASSRFGDEQYF. The DNA of the CDR3 is TGTGCCAGCAGCCGCTTTGGCGACGAGCAGTACTTC.

V is TRBV2 and J is TRBJ2-3; 11 positions match TRBD2. The CDR3 totals 15 residues. The V segment lost 6 bases and the J segment 2 bases; nucleotides outside the gene matches: 4. CDR1 and CDR2 (germline): SNHLY, FYNNEI. This chain's CDR3 is CASRELAGATDTQYF. The CDR3 DNA is TGTGCCAGCAGGGAACTAGCGGGGGCCACAGATACGCAGTATTTT.